The present T cell receptor beta chain was sequenced within a study of T cells in Graves' hyperthyroidism and ophthalmopathy. About the research overall: At initial diagnosis, before any treatment had begun, peripheral blood was obtained.

CDR1 is SQVTM, CDR2 ANQGSEA, per germline. V was cut by 8 bases and J by 5 bases, with 15 bases left in between. This CDR3 region has 12 residues. General observations from the study: Peripheral blood also featured most of the thyroid clonotypes expanded above 0.001.

The investigators amplified TCR beta CDR3 regions from RNA transcripts. TCR CDR3 underwent first-round RT-PCR with the HTBI primer set. Via MiXCR, TCRdb re-called the multiplex PCR reads, giving one row per CDR3 protein. The data hold 750,000 to 900,000 distinct CDR3 sequences, with 38% observed a single time. Hyperthyroidism was newly diagnosed in patients aged 18 to 65 (duration under 2 months). Uncontrolled infections, other autoimmune diseases, pregnancy or lactation led to exclusion of patients. Regarding this clonotype: Its specificity is unknown.

The rearrangement links TRBV29-1 to TRBJ1-2, with D unclear. Sequencing used blood. The TCR sequence derives from a man aged 18 to 35 with Graves' hyperthyroidism. The CDR3 nucleotides read TGCAGCCAAGTGATATCGGAATATGGCTACACCTTC. Its translation: CSQVISEYGYTF.